This T cell receptor beta chain was sequenced for a study of T cell changes during pregnancy in multiple sclerosis (dated by TCRdb to between 2018 and 2020). Regarding the complete study: The study looked at changes in the T cell repertoire across pregnancy in women with multiple sclerosis.

The V and J ends are trimmed by 5 bases and 6 bases, leaving 16 bases between them. Including cysteine and phenylalanine, the CDR3 has 15 amino acids. Just the 45-base CDR3 DNA is kept, in frame starting at base 1. Looking up the germline V gene yields CDR1 SGHTA and CDR2 FQGTGA. The receptor library was made with the immunoSEQ multiplex PCR assay. TCRdb stores this immuneACCESS table with in-frame sequences only. Part of the clones is absent; in the studies checked, under half of the shortfall reflects unresolved V genes, and no reason is known for the rest. Counted in this sample were tens of thousands of clones; approximately 86% of them appeared once. Of the sample, about a tenth is held by the ten largest clones. A remark on this clone: The antigen it recognizes is unknown. Base qualities are not at hand, and no much larger clone is one base apart.

Sequenced material: CD8+ T cells from peripheral blood mononuclear cells, taken in the first trimester of pregnancy. The sequence came from a female donor with multiple sclerosis, enrolled in a pregnancy study. The sequence is built from TRBV7-3 and TRBJ2-2; a tentative D call is TRBD2 (5 bases match). The DNA sequence reads TGTGCCAGCAGCCCCTCGGGGATTGAGGCCGGGGAGCTGTTTTTT. It specifies CASSPSGIEAGELFF.